The 29 T cell receptor beta chains below come from one sample, sequenced in a study of T cells of healthy individuals. MiXCR, run by TCRdb on the 5' RACE reads, gives a single entry per CDR3 protein. The data contain fewer than 70,000 distinct CDR3 sequences, 14% to 15% of them seen just once; the ten biggest clones take up roughly 15%. These receptors were collected from a human donor in good health.

On this clonotype: A single base separates this from a much larger clone, so it may be a read error. The V gene is TRBV6-5, the J gene TRBJ1-2; 9 bases line up with TRBD1. Germline V CDR1 and CDR2: MNHEY, SVGAGI. CDR3 length: 14 amino acids. This chain's CDR3 is CASRPPGQGYGYNF. CDR3 DNA: TGTGCCAGCAGGCCCCCGGGACAGGGTTATGGCTACAACTTC.

In its sample, this clonotype was seen a few times. The V call is TRBV10-3, the J call TRBJ2-5; TRBD1 matches at 9 bases. Germline trimming cut 3 bases from V and 5 bases from J; bases unmatched to any gene: 4. The length of the CDR3 is 14 residues. The germline V gene has CDR1 ENHRY and CDR2 SYGVKD. The CDR3 nucleotides are TGTGCCATCAGTGATCAACAGGGGGCGGAGACCCAGTACTTC. This codes for CAISDQQGAETQYF.

The V gene is TRBV5-1, the J gene TRBJ2-5; TRBD2 might be the D (5 bases). V lost 1 base and J 0 bases, leaving 10 bases between the germline ends. This CDR3 has 15 residues. Germline V gene sequence: CDR1 SGHRS, CDR2 YFSETQ. DNA of the CDR3: TGCGCCAGCAGCTTGACGACGGGGTACCAAGAGACCCAGTACTTC. Translating it yields CASSLTTGYQETQYF.

The genes are TRBV4-1 and TRBJ2-7, with 7 bases matching TRBD1. Trimming cost V 3 bases and J 4 bases; bases outside gene matches: 12. The germline gives CDR1 MGHRA, CDR2 YSYEKL. The CDR3 totals 16 residues. CDR3 nucleotides: TGCGCCAGCAGCCAGGGATCCGGGACAGCGATTTACGAGCAGTACTTC. Protein product: CASSQGSGTAIYEQYF.

The table lists this clonotype with many counts. The chain is built from TRBV10-2 and TRBJ1-2; no firm D call. Looked up from germline, CDR1 is WSHSY and CDR2 is SAAADI. V dropped 2 bases and J dropped 1 base, with 5 bases sitting between them. This CDR3 is 13 amino acids long. In nucleotides, the CDR3 is TGCGCCAGCAGTGAGCAGATTAACTATGGCTACACCTTC. This gives the protein CASSEQINYGYTF.

The table lists this clonotype with many counts. The rearrangement joins TRBV7-7 to TRBJ2-3, with 11 bases fitting TRBD2. Germline assignment: CDR1 SSHAT and CDR2 FNYEAQ (reference sequence). Trimming removed 5 bases from V and 4 bases from J; junction bases left unmatched: 20. The CDR3 totals 20 residues. The CDR3 region has the DNA TGTGCCAGCAGCGAGACGCCGCGACTAGCGGGGCGCGGGGCCCCAGATACGCAGTATTTT. Protein sequence: CASSETPRLAGRGAPDTQYF.

This clonotype showed up many times. This chain uses TRBV11-2 with TRBJ2-7; no definite D call. The CDR3 length is 14 residues. V was trimmed by 2 bases and J by 5 bases, leaving 13 bases between them. Germline V gene sequence: CDR1 SGHAT, CDR2 FQNNGV. CDR3 nucleotides: TGTGCCAGCAGCTTAAATCCCCGTTTCGACGAGCAGTACTTC. Translation gives CASSLNPRFDEQYF.

V gene TRBV7-3 combines with J gene TRBJ2-3, with 13 bases that match TRBD2. Germline V gives CDR1 SGHTA, CDR2 FQGTGA. V trimming: 5 bases; J trimming: 2 bases; junction bases outside the gene matches: 13. CDR3 length: 19 residues. This CDR3 is CASSIGLAGAVESTDTQYF. The CDR3 DNA sequence: TGTGCCAGCAGCATCGGACTAGCGGGGGCCGTAGAGTCCACAGATACGCAGTATTTT. The whole variable domain, filled in from reference TRBV7-3 and TRBJ2-3, reads GAGVSQTPSNKVTEKGKYVELRCDPISGHTALYWYRQSLGQGPEFLIYFQGTGAADDSGLPNDRFFAVRPEGSVSTLKIQRTERGDSAVYLCASSIGLAGAVESTDTQYFGPGTRLTVL.

V gene TRBV12-5 combines with J gene TRBJ2-3, with 7 bases aligning to TRBD2. V dropped 5 bases and J dropped 4; count of bases not matched to a gene: 6. The germline V gene has CDR1 LGHNT and CDR2 FRNRAP. This CDR3 is 14 amino acids long. CDR3 nucleotides: TGTGCTAGTGGTGCCCCCACTAGCGCAGATACGCAGTATTTT. This encodes CASGAPTSADTQYF.

This rearrangement joins TRBV7-2 to TRBJ2-3, with 10 bases identical to TRBD2. The ends lost 2 bases at V and 7 bases at J; junction bases unmatched: 12. CDR3 length: 17 residues. Germline CDR1 is SGHTA and CDR2 is FQGNSA. In DNA, the CDR3 is TGTGCCAGCAGCTTAATAGCTAGCGGGGGCTATGGGAATACGCAGTATTTT. This encodes CASSLIASGGYGNTQYF.

This clonotype was observed a few times. The chain combines TRBV6-2 or TRBV6-3 with TRBJ2-2, with 10 nucleotides matching TRBD1. The CDR3 is 16 residues long. Germline V gives CDR1 MNHEY, CDR2 SVGEGT. V was clipped by 4 bases and J by 3 bases; unmatched bases: 5. The CDR3 reads CASSSRDRGDTGELFF. The CDR3 nucleotides read TGTGCCAGCAGTTCCCGGGACAGGGGCGACACCGGGGAGCTGTTTTTT.

The rearrangement uses TRBV24-1 and TRBJ2-3; 7 positions agree with TRBD2. The trim removed 1 base at V and 1 base at J, leaving 1 base unmatched. CDR3 length equals 15 residues. Per germline, CDR1 KGHDR and CDR2 SFDVKD. In nucleotides, the CDR3 is TGTGCCACCAGTGATTTAACTAGCGGCACAGATACGCAGTATTTT. Translated: CATSDLTSGTDTQYF.

This clonotype has more than one count but fewer than ten. CDR3 protein: CAISGRGEGGPSDTQYF. CDR3 DNA: TGTGCCATCAGTGGCCGGGGGGAGGGAGGGCCCTCAGATACGCAGTATTTT. The chain is built from TRBV10-3 and TRBJ2-3; 7 positions match TRBD2. The germline gives CDR1 ENHRY, CDR2 SYGVKD. The CDR3 runs to 17 residues. V shed 4 bases, J shed 4 bases, and the junction held 14 bases outside the gene matches.

This clonotype was counted many times. CDR3 nucleotides: TGCAGCGTTCGGACGGACCCGACCGTTCAAGAGACCCAGTACTTC. It translates to CSVRTDPTVQETQYF. The chain recombines TRBV29-1 with TRBJ2-5; no firm D call. V was pared by 5 bases and J by 2 bases, with 18 bases between. The germline gives CDR1 SQVTM, CDR2 ANQGSEA. The CDR3 spans 15 residues.

CDR3 loop: CSVEDRSNSGRFNEQFF. DNA of the CDR3: TGCAGCGTTGAAGATCGCTCCAACAGCGGGAGATTCAATGAGCAGTTCTTC. The chain employs TRBV29-1 and TRBJ2-1; TRBD2 agrees at 8 bases. Germline V lookup: CDR1 SQVTM, CDR2 ANQGSEA. V was clipped by 0 bases and J by 6 bases; unmatched bases: 13. The CDR3 sequence is 17 residues long.

This clonotype appeared many times. The rearrangement links TRBV5-1 to TRBJ2-5; D unresolved. CDR1 and CDR2 (germline): SGHRS, YFSETQ. The V end lost 2 bases, the J end lost 2 bases, and 4 bases lay between the germline ends. The CDR3 length is 12 residues. Written as DNA, the CDR3 is TGCGCCAGCAGCTTACTACAAGAGACCCAGTACTTC. Translating it yields CASSLLQETQYF. The full variable domain, completed using reference TRBV5-1 and TRBJ2-5, is KAGVTQTPRYLIKTRGQQVTLSCSPISGHRSVSWYQQTPGQGLQFLFEYFSETQRNKGNFPGRFSGRQFSNSRSEMNVSTLELGDSALYLCASSLLQETQYFGPGTRLLVL.

This clonotype came up many times. V usage is TRBV5-5 and J usage is TRBJ1-2; 8 bases match TRBD1. Trimming removed 3 bases from V and 1 base from J; junction bases left unmatched: 11. Germline CDR1 reads SGHKS; CDR2 reads YYEKEE (reference sequence). The CDR3 runs 17 residues. The CDR3 spells CASSWEMSGGGNYGYTF. The CDR3 nucleotides read TGTGCCAGCAGCTGGGAGATGTCAGGGGGCGGTAACTATGGCTACACCTTC.

The chain joins TRBV18 to TRBJ2-7; D assignment may be TRBD1 or TRBD2 (5 bases each). The ends were cut back, 3 bases at V and 0 bases at J, with 21 bases in the middle. This CDR3 contains 18 residues. From germline, CDR1 is KGHSH and CDR2 LQKENI. The CDR3 reads CASSPAPSGEGYSYEQYF. The DNA for the CDR3 is TGTGCCAGCTCACCGGCCCCGAGCGGAGAGGGGTACTCCTACGAGCAGTACTTC.

This clonotype occurred many times. V gene TRBV4-2 combines with J gene TRBJ2-1; D is unresolved. V lost 4 bases and J lost 0, with 10 bases in between. This CDR3 is 15 amino acids long. Germline V gene data show CDR1 as LGHNA and CDR2 as YNFKEQ. The CDR3 sequence is CASSPIMSSYNEQFF. CDR3 DNA sequence: TGTGCCAGCAGCCCAATTATGAGCTCCTACAATGAGCAGTTCTTC.

This clonotype came up many times. This sequence joins TRBV9 and TRBJ2-1, with 10 bases lining up with TRBD1. Germline CDR1 reads SGDLS; CDR2 reads YYNGEE. The V segment lost 0 bases and the J segment 7 bases; nucleotides outside the gene matches: 4. The CDR3 loop spans 15 amino acids. The chain's CDR3 is CASSVGQGAWNEQFF. As DNA, the CDR3 is TGTGCCAGCAGCGTAGGACAGGGGGCGTGGAATGAGCAGTTCTTC.

This clonotype was recorded at least ten times. V gene TRBV30 combines with J gene TRBJ1-1; D unclear. Trimming removed 4 bases from V and 5 bases from J, with 8 bases in between. This CDR3 is built from 11 residues. Germline V gene sequence: CDR1 GTSNPN, CDR2 SVGIG (reference sequence). The CDR3 reads CAWTRGTEAFF. Here the CDR3 DNA reads TGTGCCTGGACGCGTGGTACTGAAGCTTTCTTT.

This clonotype showed up many times. The CDR3, as DNA: TGTGCCAGCGCCGGGGGCTCCTACAATGAGCAGTTCTTC. Amino acid sequence: CASAGGSYNEQFF. This chain links TRBV6-5 with TRBJ2-1, with D tentatively TRBD2 (6 bases). The CDR3 runs 13 residues. The germline CDR1 and CDR2 sequences are MNHEY and SVGAGI. V was trimmed by 8 bases and J by 0 bases, leaving 8 bases between them.

This clonotype came up a few times. The V and J genes are TRBV20-1 and TRBJ2-7; TRBD1 agrees at 10 bases. CDR1 and CDR2 from the germline V gene are DFQATT and SNEGSKA (reference sequence). CDR3 length equals 14 residues. Losses at the gene ends were 5 bases for V and 4 bases for J; bases not matched to a gene: 8. This CDR3 reads CSAERDRGVYEQYF. CDR3 in DNA: TGCAGTGCTGAGAGGGACAGGGGCGTTTACGAGCAGTACTTC.

This clonotype came up many times. This chain connects TRBV27 to TRBJ2-3; 9 positions agree with TRBD2. The CDR3 runs 14 residues. V lost 2 bases to trimming and J lost 3 bases; unmatched junction nucleotides: 0. Germline V gene lookup returns CDR1 MNHEY and CDR2 SMNVEV (reference sequence). For the CDR3, the DNA is TGTGCCAGCAGTTTACTAGCGGGGACAGATACGCAGTATTTT. This sequence encodes CASSLLAGTDTQYF.

This chain uses TRBV6-1 with TRBJ2-1; TRBD2 is a possible D gene (5 bases). The CDR3 is made up of 15 amino acids. Germline loops: CDR1 MNHNS, CDR2 SASEGT. V lost 0 bases, J lost 7 bases, and 13 bases lay in between. CDR3 nucleotide sequence: TGTGCCAGCAGTGAAGCGTTAGCGATGCCGAATGAGCAGTTCTTC. Translated, it gives CASSEALAMPNEQFF.

J is TRBJ1-1 and V is TRBV27; 12 nucleotides line up with TRBD1. Germline CDR1 is MNHEY and CDR2 is SMNVEV (reference sequence). Trimming cost V 3 bases and J 5 bases; bases outside gene matches: 19. The CDR3 is made up of 20 amino acids. CDR3 sequence: CASSLYPPGQGAMGRTEAFF. The CDR3, as DNA: TGTGCCAGCAGTTTGTACCCTCCGGGACAGGGGGCGATGGGTAGGACTGAAGCTTTCTTT.

V usage is TRBV5-1 and J usage is TRBJ2-2; weak D call: TRBD1 (5 bases). The germline V gene has CDR1 SGHRS and CDR2 YFSETQ. Trimming shortened V by 3 bases and J by 3 bases, and 15 bases separated the two germline ends. There are 16 residues in the CDR3. CDR3 sequence (DNA): TGCGCCAGCAGCTACGCAAGGGGCGCGGACACCGGGGAGCTGTTTTTT. It encodes CASSYARGADTGELFF.

This chain joins TRBV6-5 and TRBJ2-3, with 11 bases matching TRBD2. V gave up 7 bases and J gave up 6 bases; unmatched junction bases: 12. CDR1 and CDR2 (germline): MNHEY, SVGAGI. The CDR3 runs 16 residues. CDR3 nucleotides: TGTGCCAGCACCCACTCGGCTAGCGGGAGGTGGGATACGCAGTATTTT. It is translated as CASTHSASGRWDTQYF.

The rearrangement uses TRBV27 and TRBJ1-2; the D gene is possibly TRBD1 (6 bases). Between the trimmed V and J ends, which lost 4 bases and 6 bases, there was a span of 18 bases. The CDR3 totals 15 residues. Germline V gene sequence: CDR1 MNHEY, CDR2 SMNVEV (reference sequence). DNA of the CDR3: TGTGCCAGCAGTTCCTTCAGGGGTCACAGTGATGGCTACACCTTC. It specifies CASSSFRGHSDGYTF.